This T cell receptor (beta chain) was retrieved from a study of blood T cell repertoires in COVID-19. About the research overall: Acute and convalescent COVID-19 specimens originated in the United States, Italy and Spain.

CDR3 length: 15 amino acids. Germline loops: CDR1 SGHRS, CDR2 YFSETQ. With 0 bases removed from V and 7 bases from J, the gap between germline ends came to 14 bases. Authors' analysis steps: Reference gene primer amplification in the assay estimated nucleated cell counts. Assay: immunoSEQ multiplex PCR; the TCRdb copy retains only in-frame clones and omits some. That table is the source of V, J and clone size, and D and trimming were worked out from the DNA. This sample has some 74,000 clones, with around 83% found just once. The chain couples TRBV5-1 to TRBJ2-1; D is unclear. This clonotype was sampled from a man at least 80 years old with acute or convalescent COVID-19. Sequencing was performed on peripheral blood. The CDR3, as DNA: TGCGCCAGCAGCTTGGGCATCGGGTACCAAAATGAGCAGTTCTTC. It yields the protein CASSLGIGYQNEQFF.